This TCR beta chain was identified in a study of blood T cell repertoires in COVID-19. Study summary: Acute and convalescent COVID-19 samples came from the United States, Italy and Spain.

As processed by the authors: Amplification with reference gene primers provided the estimates of nucleated cell counts. Sequencing was performed with immunoSEQ multiplex PCR; in TCRdb, only in-frame clones are kept and a portion is missing. D and trimming come from the DNA, and the V and J calls and clone size come from that table. The sample yields 300,000 to 400,000 clones, about 90% seen once. Enrolled through a virtual design, the participants were between about 18 and 89 years of age and came from approximately 25 US areas. Recovered status in Cohort 3 required two negative PCRs, clearance, or symptom resolution. V gave up 3 bases and J gave up 5 bases, with 5 bases separating them. CDR1 is LNHDA and CDR2 is SQIVND in the germline V gene (reference sequence). The CDR3 has 12 residues. This clone was counted a few times.

Sequenced input: PBMCs or T cells enriched from blood (not recorded which). The sequence was obtained from a woman aged 25-40 years who had recovered from COVID-19. The chain has TRBV19 and TRBJ2-1; D not resolved. The DNA for the CDR3 is TGTGCCAGTAGTATCCCTCACAATGAGCAGTTCTTC. Its protein product is CASSIPHNEQFF.